These T cell receptor beta chains were read from a single sample in a study of blood T cell repertoires in COVID-19. Libraries were prepared by immunoSEQ multiplex PCR; TCRdb keeps only in-frame clonotypes and omits some of them. The data hold about 160,000 clones, with approximately 95% observed a single time. Sequenced input: peripheral blood. Source of these receptors: a woman in her sixties or seventies with COVID-19, enrolled during active disease. Both conserved end residues are part of each CDR3. The order of the fields is clone size, V gene, D gene, J gene, CDR3 length, CDR3 protein, CDR3 DNA. The D gene is left open where the match is weak. Size is stated for part of the rows, as once, few or many counts, or as a class when the clone is expanded.

NA	TRBV3-1/TRBV3-2	TRBD1	TRBJ1-6	16	CASSPSRQGGNSPLHF	TGTGCCAGCAGCCCCTCTCGACAGGGAGGTAATTCACCCCTCCACTTT
once	TRBV5-1	TRBD1	TRBJ1-5	14	CASSLDSGGQPQHF	TGCGCCAGCAGCTTGGATTCAGGGGGTCAGCCCCAGCATTTT
NA	TRBV5-6	NA	TRBJ2-7	14	CASSQGLEAYEQYF	TGTGCCAGCAGCCAGGGACTCGAAGCCTACGAGCAGTACTTC
NA	TRBV27	NA	TRBJ1-2	14	CASSSQQGPYGYTF	TGTGCCAGCAGTTCTCAACAGGGCCCCTATGGCTACACCTTC
NA	TRBV5-4	TRBD2	TRBJ2-7	13	CASRTGGAYEQYF	TGTGCCAGCAGGACGGGGGGAGCCTACGAGCAGTACTTC
NA	TRBV4-1	TRBD1	TRBJ1-5	17	CASSQEAVDRGNQPQHF	TGCGCCAGCAGCCAAGAGGCGGTGGACAGGGGGAATCAGCCCCAGCATTTT
NA	TRBV29-1	NA	TRBJ1-1	13	CSVDRGLNTEAFF	TGCAGCGTTGATAGGGGTCTGAACACTGAAGCTTTCTTT
NA	TRBV19	TRBD1	TRBJ2-7	15	CATGAGTGLPYEQYF	TGTGCCACGGGGGCCGGGACAGGGCTACCCTACGAGCAGTACTTC
NA	TRBV5-1	TRBD2	TRBJ2-3	14	CASSLGLAPDTQYF	TGCGCCAGCAGCTTGGGACTAGCTCCAGATACGCAGTATTTT
NA	TRBV27	NA	TRBJ2-1	13	CASSFVLNNEQFF	TGTGCCAGCAGTTTTGTACTAAACAATGAGCAGTTCTTC
NA	TRBV5-4	NA	TRBJ2-5	15	CASSLLGGAQETQYF	TGTGCCAGCAGCCTCCTCGGGGGAGCACAAGAGACCCAGTACTTC
NA	TRBV6-1	NA	TRBJ1-1	10	CASSETVAFF	TGTGCCAGCAGTGAAACTGTAGCTTTCTTT
NA	TRBV3-1/TRBV3-2	NA	TRBJ2-7	14	CASSQSPGAYEQYF	TGTGCCAGCAGCCAATCCCCGGGGGCCTACGAGCAGTACTTC
NA	TRBV5-1	NA	TRBJ1-1	14	CASSLDFANTEAFF	TGCGCCAGCAGCTTGGACTTCGCGAACACTGAAGCTTTCTTT
NA	TRBV2	NA	TRBJ1-1	12	CASSRQNTEAFF	TGTGCCAGCAGTCGACAGAACACTGAAGCTTTCTTT
NA	TRBV7-9	TRBD1	TRBJ2-2	16	CASILGQGARTGELFF	TGTGCCAGCATTCTTGGACAGGGGGCTCGGACCGGGGAGCTGTTTTTT
NA	TRBV3-1/TRBV3-2	TRBD1	TRBJ1-1	14	CASSHLDRGHEAFF	TGTGCCAGCAGCCACCTGGACAGGGGGCATGAAGCTTTCTTT
NA	TRBV11-2	TRBD1	TRBJ1-5	15	CASSPTQGSGQPQHF	TGTGCCAGCAGTCCAACACAGGGGTCCGGGCAGCCCCAGCATTTT
NA	TRBV9	NA	TRBJ1-3	14	CASTQGISGNTIYF	TGTGCCAGCACCCAGGGGATCTCTGGAAACACCATATATTTT
NA	TRBV10-3	NA	TRBJ2-1	19	CAISEHIPGQIFAYNEQFF	TGTGCCATCAGTGAGCACATACCTGGACAGATTTTCGCCTACAATGAGCAGTTCTTC
NA	TRBV25-1	TRBD1	TRBJ2-5	13	CASSRRTGETQYF	TGTGCCAGCAGTCGACGGACAGGGGAGACCCAGTACTTC
once	TRBV9	NA	TRBJ1-1	16	CASSPVGGEMNTEAFF	TGTGCCAGCAGCCCTGTGGGGGGGGAAATGAACACTGAAGCTTTCTTT
NA	TRBV7-2	TRBD2	TRBJ2-3	14	CASTPGLNTDTQYF	TGTGCCAGCACCCCGGGACTAAACACAGATACGCAGTATTTT
once	TRBV2	NA	TRBJ1-5	15	CASSRRGSSNQPQHF	TGTGCCAGCAGTAGAAGAGGATCCAGCAATCAGCCCCAGCATTTT
NA	TRBV2	TRBD1	TRBJ1-5	18	CASSEEGVTGAGNQPQHF	TGTGCCAGCAGTGAAGAGGGAGTGACAGGGGCTGGGAATCAGCCCCAGCATTTT
NA	TRBV10-3	TRBD1	TRBJ1-2	15	CAISETRDSLYGYTF	TGTGCCATCAGTGAGACAAGGGACAGCTTATATGGCTACACCTTC
NA	TRBV6-5	TRBD1	TRBJ1-2	13	CASRDRTGYGYTF	TGTGCCAGCAGAGACCGGACAGGCTATGGCTACACCTTC
NA	TRBV14	TRBD1	TRBJ1-6	15	CASSQEATGNSPLHF	TGTGCCAGCAGCCAAGAAGCGACAGGGAATTCACCCCTCCACTTT
NA	TRBV2	NA	TRBJ2-3	14	CASNPDTYTDTQYF	TGTGCCAGCAACCCGGACACCTACACAGATACGCAGTATTTT
NA	TRBV7-2	TRBD1	TRBJ1-5	16	CASSPRQGRGNQPQHF	TGTGCCAGCAGCCCTCGACAGGGTCGGGGCAATCAGCCCCAGCATTTT
NA	TRBV3-1/TRBV3-2	TRBD2	TRBJ2-5	16	CASSWGGLASGETQYF	TGTGCCAGCAGCTGGGGGGGACTAGCCTCAGGCGAGACCCAGTACTTC
NA	TRBV3-1/TRBV3-2	TRBD1	TRBJ1-4	15	CASSPRDRGTEKLFF	TGTGCCAGCAGCCCCCGGGACAGGGGGACTGAAAAACTGTTTTTT
NA	TRBV7-8	NA	TRBJ2-3	16	CASSLVQGHSTDTQYF	TGTGCCAGCAGCTTAGTCCAGGGTCACAGCACAGATACGCAGTATTTT
NA	TRBV2	TRBD1	TRBJ1-2	14	CASTGTGEIRGYTF	TGTGCCAGCACCGGGACAGGGGAAATTCGTGGCTACACCTTC
NA	TRBV6-2/TRBV6-3	NA	TRBJ1-1	13	CASSYTGRTEAFF	TGTGCCAGCAGTTACACAGGGCGGACTGAAGCTTTCTTT
NA	TRBV6-2/TRBV6-3	TRBD1	TRBJ1-5	14	CASSPDRENQPQHF	TGTGCCAGCAGCCCGGACAGGGAGAATCAGCCCCAGCATTTT
NA	TRBV5-4	NA	TRBJ2-7	13	CASSSAGRHEQYF	TGTGCCAGCAGCTCGGCAGGGCGGCACGAGCAGTACTTC
NA	TRBV11-1	TRBD1	TRBJ1-1	15	CASSLGQGRSTEAFF	TGTGCCAGCAGCTTGGGACAGGGACGTAGCACTGAAGCTTTCTTT
NA	TRBV3-1/TRBV3-2	TRBD2	TRBJ2-5	17	CASSQGLAGARSETQYF	TGTGCCAGCAGCCAAGGACTAGCGGGGGCCCGAAGCGAGACCCAGTACTTC